This entry lists 21 T cell receptor beta chains sequenced from one sample in a study of shared clonotypes between healthy human individuals. The repertoire was sequenced with immunoSEQ multiplex PCR; TCRdb's copy has only in-frame clones and lacks some. The table records around 1.6 million clones, 98% of them present only once. Sequenced input: naive CD4+ T cells sorted from blood. Subset indicated: CD45RA+ positively selected. These receptors were obtained from a man aged 30-40 years in good health.

The genes are TRBV6-5 and TRBJ2-7; tentatively, D is TRBD1 (5 bases). V lost 2 bases, J lost 6 bases, and 11 bases lay in between. This CDR3 has 13 amino acids. The V gene's germline CDR1 is MNHEY and CDR2 SVGAGI. The CDR3 reads CASSYPGGAEQYF. The DNA for the CDR3 is TGTGCCAGCAGTTACCCTGGTGGGGCCGAGCAGTACTTC.

This chain links TRBV14 with TRBJ2-1, with TRBD2 matching 7 bases. Trimming took 1 base from V and 0 from J; bases not matched to a gene: 6. CDR1 and CDR2 from the germline V gene are SGHDN and FVKESK. The CDR3 is 17 amino acids. The CDR3 spells CASSQVVGLSSYNEQFF. The CDR3 nucleotides read TGTGCCAGCAGCCAAGTGGTGGGACTAAGCTCCTACAATGAGCAGTTCTTC.

V is TRBV11-3 and J is TRBJ2-1, with TRBD2 matching 10 bases. The germline V gene has CDR1 SGHNT and CDR2 YENEEA. Unmatched junction bases numbered 14, after V lost 3 bases and J lost 6 bases. The CDR3 is 18 amino acids. The CDR3 here is CASSLRTSGAVLRNEQFF. The DNA for the CDR3 is TGTGCCAGCAGCTTGCGGACTAGCGGAGCCGTCCTACGCAATGAGCAGTTCTTC.

The CDR3 DNA reads as TGTGCTAGTGGTTTTGGACTTGGTCGAGAGACCCAGTACTTC. Protein: CASGFGLGRETQYF. The rearrangement uses TRBV12-5 and TRBJ2-5; a weak D match, TRBD2 (5 bases). The germline V gene has CDR1 LGHNT and CDR2 FRNRAP. This CDR3 comprises 14 residues. V lost 3 bases and J 4 bases, leaving 12 bases between the germline ends.

The chain combines TRBV6-1 with TRBJ1-5, with TRBD1 identical over 7 bases. V was pared by 11 bases and J by 2 bases, with 6 bases of the junction left unmatched. Germline V gene data show CDR1 as MNHNS and CDR2 as SASEGT. The CDR3 is 13 amino acids. The CDR3 spells CAVSQGGNQPQHF. The CDR3 region has the DNA TGTGCCGTCAGCCAGGGGGGCAATCAGCCCCAGCATTTT.

DNA of the CDR3: TGTGCCAGCAGCTGGACGGTATCAACTAATGAAAAACTGTTTTTT. Translating gives CASSWTVSTNEKLFF. The chain employs TRBV7-9 and TRBJ1-4; D is undetermined. V was clipped by 4 bases and J by 0 bases, with 9 bases between them. The germline V gene has CDR1 SEHNR and CDR2 FQNEAQ (reference sequence). There are 15 residues in the CDR3.

This clone appeared once. The chain joins TRBV21-1 to TRBJ1-1; TRBD1 reflects the table's D call only, with no check against the DNA. TRBV21-1 is annotated as a pseudogene. The CDR3 has 15 amino acids. DNA of the CDR3: TGTGCCAGCAGCCAGGGGGCTCCCCGTCACACTGAAGCTTTCTTT. Its protein is CASSQGAPRHTEAFF.

Comments on this clone: This same CDR3 is encoded by further DNA sequences in the sample. The chain couples TRBV5-1 to TRBJ2-7; D not certain. Trimming pared 2 bases from V and 0 bases from J, leaving 6 bases between. The CDR3 loop spans 13 amino acids. Germline values: CDR1 SGHRS, CDR2 YFSETQ. The CDR3 nucleotides are TGCGCCAGCAGCTTAGCAGGCTCCTACGAGCAGTACTTC. This codes for CASSLAGSYEQYF.

The V gene is TRBV10-3, the J gene TRBJ2-7; D uncertain. Germline CDR1 ENHRY, CDR2 SYGVKD. The CDR3 covers 14 residues. V lost 7 bases and J lost 2, with 15 bases in between. The CDR3 reads CAIKFGGQPYEQYF. CDR3 nucleotides: TGTGCCATCAAGTTTGGTGGCCAACCCTACGAGCAGTACTTC.

The CDR3: CASSLAHRKYGYTF. CDR3 coding DNA: TGTGCCAGCAGCTTAGCGCACCGGAAATATGGCTACACCTTC. The chain carries TRBV7-8 and TRBJ1-2; D is unclear. CDR1 SGHVS and CDR2 FQNEAQ come from the germline V gene. The V gene lost 0 bases and the J gene lost 5 bases, with 10 bases spanning the gap. This CDR3 comprises 14 residues.

V is TRBV28 and J is TRBJ2-3, with D maybe TRBD1 (6 bases). Germline CDR1 and CDR2: MDHEN and SYDVKM. The CDR3 runs 14 residues. Trimming removed 6 bases from V and 4 bases from J, with 14 bases in between. The CDR3 here is CASRVQGPSDTQYF. CDR3 in DNA: TGTGCCAGCAGGGTGCAGGGGCCCTCAGATACGCAGTATTTT. Filled out from reference TRBV28 and TRBJ2-3, the complete variable domain reads DVKVTQSSRYLVKRTGEKVFLECVQDMDHENMFWYRQDPGLGLRLIYFSYDVKMKEKGDIPEGYSVSREKKERFSLILESASTNQTSMYLCASRVQGPSDTQYFGPGTRLTVL.

The genes are TRBV30 and TRBJ1-3; no clear D gene. CDR1 is GTSNPN and CDR2 is SVGIG in the germline V gene (reference sequence). CDR3 length: 16 residues. V dropped 0 bases and J dropped 0 bases, with 12 bases sitting between them. CDR3 residues: CAWSVRGVASGNTIYF. CDR3 nucleotide sequence: TGTGCCTGGAGTGTACGGGGAGTTGCCTCTGGAAACACCATATATTTT.

This chain connects TRBV5-4 to TRBJ2-2; D ambiguous. Germline V gives CDR1 SGHNT, CDR2 YYREEE (reference sequence). The CDR3 has 16 amino acids. V lost 0 bases, J lost 0 bases, and 9 bases lay in between. The DNA for the CDR3 is TGTGCCAGCAGCTTGGGAGGCGTCGCGAACACCGGGGAGCTGTTTTTT. Translation: CASSLGGVANTGELFF.

The chain uses TRBV11-2 and TRBJ2-3, with 7 bases fitting TRBD2. CDR3 size: 15 residues. Germline V gene sequence: CDR1 SGHAT, CDR2 FQNNGV. Trimming cost V 5 bases and J 4 bases; bases outside gene matches: 9. CDR3 sequence reads: CASSLGLVGSDTQYF. CDR3 in DNA: TGTGCCAGCAGCCTCGGACTAGTAGGGTCAGATACGCAGTATTTT.

V and J are TRBV5-1 and TRBJ2-3, with 11 bases that match TRBD2. This CDR3 region has 17 residues. The trim removed 2 bases at V and 7 bases at J, leaving 12 bases unmatched. CDR1 SGHRS and CDR2 YFSETQ come from the germline V gene. CDR3 DNA sequence: TGCGCCAGCAGCTTCCTACCCGGGACTAGCGGAGCAAATACGCAGTATTTT. As protein: CASSFLPGTSGANTQYF.

This clone was recorded once. This sequence joins TRBV28 and TRBJ1-2, with D perhaps matching TRBD1 (5 bases). Germline CDR1 MDHEN, CDR2 SYDVKM. Trimming removed 4 bases at V and 7 bases at J, with 10 bases between. This CDR3 is built from 12 residues. The CDR3 sequence: CASSSPQGGYTF. CDR3 DNA sequence: TGTGCCAGCAGTTCCCCCCAGGGTGGCTACACCTTC.

The genes are TRBV2 and TRBJ2-3; TRBD1 matches 8 bases. The CDR3 sequence is 13 residues long. The germline V gene has CDR1 SNHLY and CDR2 FYNNEI. The CDR3 protein is CASGQAGTDTQYF. The CDR3 nucleotides are TGTGCTTCGGGACAGGCCGGCACAGATACGCAGTATTTT.

V gene TRBV11-2 combines with J gene TRBJ2-2; 9 bases line up with TRBD2. V was clipped by 8 bases and J by 3 bases; unmatched bases: 10. The CDR3 spans 16 residues. Germline CDR1 reads SGHAT; CDR2 reads FQNNGV. The CDR3, as DNA: TGTGCCAGCGCCAGACTTAGCGGGAGAGACACCGGGGAGCTGTTTTTT. This codes for CASARLSGRDTGELFF.

The chain employs TRBV2 and TRBJ2-7; D is possibly TRBD2 (6 bases). The CDR3 runs to 15 residues. CDR1 and CDR2 from the germline V gene are SNHLY and FYNNEI. The V and J ends lost 5 bases and 4 bases respectively, with 18 bases between them. The CDR3 bases are TGTGCCAGCAGTTGGGGGAGCGGGTTGGGGTACGAGCAGTACTTC. It specifies CASSWGSGLGYEQYF.

The V gene is TRBV11-2, the J gene TRBJ1-1; D might be TRBD1 (5 bases). CDR1 and CDR2 from the germline V gene are SGHAT and FQNNGV. V was pared by 7 bases and J by 5 bases, with 8 bases between. The CDR3 extends over 11 amino acids. The CDR3 region is CASIRGTEAFF. The CDR3 DNA follows: TGTGCCAGCATTAGGGGTACTGAAGCTTTCTTT.

The chain links TRBV4-1 to TRBJ2-7; 7 bases fit TRBD1. Germline lookup yields CDR1 MGHRA and CDR2 YSYEKL. V shed 6 bases, J shed 2 bases, and the junction held 13 bases outside the gene matches. CDR3 length equals 16 residues. The CDR3 bases are TGCGCCAGCAGTCCTGACAGGGCGTGGGTGACCTACGAGCAGTACTTC. Amino acids: CASSPDRAWVTYEQYF.